Shown below are 19 T cell receptor beta chains from a single sample sequenced in a study of radiotherapy plus CTLA-4 blockade in lung cancer. Generated by immunoSEQ multiplex PCR, the TCRdb table keeps only in-frame clones and is missing some. The sample shows about 98,000 clones, around 86% of them seen only once. Sample: peripheral blood, taken from a patient treated with radiotherapy plus ipilimumab. The receptor source for this set is a human donor with non-small cell lung cancer who had a partial response to radiotherapy plus ipilimumab.

The chain links TRBV4-1 to TRBJ1-3; the match to TRBD1 covers 8 bases. CDR1 MGHRA and CDR2 YSYEKL come from the germline V gene. The length of the CDR3 is 15 residues. Trimming removed 4 bases from V and 2 bases from J; junction bases left unmatched: 4. CDR3 protein: CASSPGQGTGNTIYF. CDR3 sequence (DNA): TGCGCCAGCAGCCCCGGACAGGGAACTGGAAACACCATATATTTT.

V usage is TRBV28 and J usage is TRBJ2-7; 7 positions match TRBD2. V trimming: 7 bases; J trimming: 2 bases; junction bases outside the gene matches: 11. The CDR3 has 15 amino acids. Per germline, CDR1 MDHEN and CDR2 SYDVKM. As DNA, the CDR3 is TGTGCCAGCACCGCCGGGGGAGGGCTAACCTACGAGCAGTACTTC. It yields the protein CASTAGGGLTYEQYF.

The chain uses TRBV6-1 and TRBJ2-7; TRBD2 is a possible D gene (5 bases). V dropped 4 bases and J dropped 5 bases, with 15 bases sitting between them. Germline V gene lookup returns CDR1 MNHNS and CDR2 SASEGT. The CDR3 is 14 amino acids. CDR3 protein: CASSADPRANEQYF. For the CDR3, the DNA is TGTGCCAGCAGTGCAGACCCGAGGGCGAACGAGCAGTACTTC.

This chain joins TRBV28 and TRBJ2-7; possibly TRBD1 for D (6 bases). Germline loops: CDR1 MDHEN, CDR2 SYDVKM. CDR3 length: 14 amino acids. The germline V and J ends were trimmed by 2 bases and 1 base, with 9 bases remaining between them. The chain's CDR3 is CASSLRTASYEQYF. As DNA, the CDR3 is TGTGCCAGCAGTTTACGGACAGCTTCCTACGAGCAGTACTTC. Together with reference TRBV28 and TRBJ2-7, the CDR3 gives the full variable domain: DVKVTQSSRYLVKRTGEKVFLECVQDMDHENMFWYRQDPGLGLRLIYFSYDVKMKEKGDIPEGYSVSREKKERFSLILESASTNQTSMYLCASSLRTASYEQYFGPGTRLTVT.

This rearrangement joins TRBV6-1 to TRBJ2-3; maybe TRBD2 (6 bases). The germline gives CDR1 MNHNS, CDR2 SASEGT. Trimming shortened V by 6 bases and J by 0 bases, and 10 bases separated the two germline ends. The CDR3 extends over 14 amino acids. The chain's CDR3 is CASRGDFSTDTQYF. The CDR3 DNA reads TGTGCCAGCAGAGGGGACTTTAGCACAGATACGCAGTATTTT.

This clone was recorded once. The chain uses TRBV5-4 and TRBJ2-1; 9 bases are shared with TRBD2. The CDR3 spans 15 residues. Germline CDR1 reads SGHNT; CDR2 reads YYREEE (reference sequence). Losses at the gene ends were 0 bases for V and 5 bases for J; bases not matched to a gene: 3. This chain's CDR3 is CASSLALAGDNEQFF. In nucleotides, the CDR3 is TGTGCCAGCAGCTTGGCCTTAGCGGGAGACAATGAGCAGTTCTTC.

The chain employs TRBV23-1 and TRBJ2-7; TRBD1 matches 9 bases. TRBV23-1 is assigned to the ORF class and has an uncertain function. The junction had 4 bases not matched to a gene; V was cut back by 0 bases and J by 4 bases. This CDR3 contains 15 residues. In DNA form, the CDR3 reads TGCGCCAGCAGTCAATCCGGGACAGGGTTGTACGAGCAGTACTTC. Amino acid sequence: CASSQSGTGLYEQYF.

The sample holds one count of this clone. The CDR3 region is CASSFGRTLGYTF. The CDR3 DNA reads TGTGCCAGCAGTTTCGGCCGGACTCTGGGCTACACCTTC. The chain is built from TRBV6-5 and TRBJ1-2; D call uncertain. The CDR3 has 13 residues. Trimming stripped 4 bases from V and 8 bases from J, with 14 bases between. The germline V gene has CDR1 MNHEY and CDR2 SVGAGI.

This chain connects TRBV28 to TRBJ2-5; 10 nucleotides line up with TRBD1. J lost 5 bases, V lost 5 bases, and 8 bases had no gene match. The length of the CDR3 is 15 residues. Germline CDR1 MDHEN, CDR2 SYDVKM. DNA of the CDR3: TGTGCCAGCAGTAAGGGACAGGGGTTTAGGGAGACCCAGTACTTC. Amino acid sequence: CASSKGQGFRETQYF.

The V call is TRBV7-3, the J call TRBJ2-2; 9 nucleotides match TRBD1. The V gene end was trimmed by 2 bases and the J gene end by 6 bases; junction bases not matched to a gene: 4. Per the germline V gene, CDR1 is SGHTA and CDR2 is FQGTGA. The CDR3 is 15 residues long. The CDR3 coding sequence is TGTGCCAGCAGCTTAGGGACAGGGTCGGCCGGGGAGCTGTTTTTT. Protein: CASSLGTGSAGELFF.

The rearrangement links TRBV7-9 to TRBJ2-1, with 10 bases matching TRBD2. The V gene end was trimmed by 3 bases and the J gene end by 3 bases; junction bases not matched to a gene: 2. The germline V gene has CDR1 SEHNR and CDR2 FQNEAQ (reference sequence). The CDR3 runs 15 residues. In nucleotides, the CDR3 is TGTGCCAGCAGCTTTCTAGCGGGAGACTACAATGAGCAGTTCTTC. It is translated as CASSFLAGDYNEQFF.

The chain links TRBV5-1 to TRBJ2-7, with a possible D match to TRBD1 (6 bases). Deletions cut 0 bases from V and 2 bases from J, with 12 bases between. The CDR3 runs 15 residues. Germline V gene lookup returns CDR1 SGHRS and CDR2 YFSETQ. DNA for the CDR3: TGCGCCAGCAGCTTGGAGGGGGTTGGAGCCTACGAGCAGTACTTC. Encoded protein: CASSLEGVGAYEQYF.

The chain joins TRBV27 to TRBJ2-3; 11 positions agree with TRBD1. J lost 6 bases, V lost 6 bases, and 11 bases had no gene match. Germline values: CDR1 MNHEY, CDR2 SMNVEV (reference sequence). There are 16 residues in the CDR3. The CDR3 DNA is TGTGCCAGCAGCTCCTTTCCCGGGACAGGGGGTGATACGCAGTATTTT. Residues: CASSSFPGTGGDTQYF.

V is TRBV6-6 and J is TRBJ2-7; 9 bases are shared with TRBD1. V lost 5 bases and J lost 2; bases outside the gene matches: 10. CDR1 and CDR2 from the germline V gene are MNHNY and SVGAGI (reference sequence). This CDR3 contains 16 residues. This CDR3 is CASSKPFGTGPYEQYF. The CDR3 DNA sequence: TGTGCCAGCAGTAAGCCCTTCGGGACAGGGCCCTACGAGCAGTACTTC.

About this clone itself: Other DNA sequences from this sample encode an identical CDR3 as well. The chain links TRBV5-1 to TRBJ1-4; 8 bases map to TRBD1. The CDR3 length is 14 residues. The germline gives CDR1 SGHRS, CDR2 YFSETQ. V dropped 2 bases and J dropped 6; count of bases not matched to a gene: 3. CDR3 sequence (DNA): TGCGCCAGCAGCTTAGGACAGGGTGATGAAAAACTGTTTTTT. Amino acids: CASSLGQGDEKLFF.

V is TRBV2 and J is TRBJ2-2; TRBD1 might be the D (6 bases). Trimming took 11 bases from V and 5 from J, leaving 9 bases between them. CDR1 SNHLY and CDR2 FYNNEI come from the germline V gene. The CDR3 sequence is 11 residues long. The CDR3 loop is CAARGTGELFF. The CDR3 coding sequence is TGTGCCGCTAGGGGGACCGGGGAGCTGTTTTTT.

This clone has a handful of counts. V is TRBV6-1 and J is TRBJ1-3; D possibly corresponds to TRBD1 (5 bases). This CDR3 comprises 15 residues. The V end lost 5 bases, the J end lost 4 bases, and 15 bases lay between the germline ends. Germline CDR1 is MNHNS and CDR2 is SASEGT. In DNA, the CDR3 is TGTGCCAGCAGTAATCCGGGACTAGAAGGAAACACCATATATTTT. Its protein is CASSNPGLEGNTIYF.

The genes are TRBV27 and TRBJ2-7, with a weak D call TRBD2 (5 bases). V lost 3 bases and J lost 6, with 9 bases in between. This CDR3 is built from 12 residues. Per the germline V gene, CDR1 is MNHEY and CDR2 is SMNVEV (reference sequence). The CDR3, as DNA: TGTGCCAGCAGTTTGTTGGCGGGCGAGCAGTACTTC. Amino acid sequence: CASSLLAGEQYF.

The chain has TRBV18 and TRBJ2-1; 9 nucleotides agree with TRBD2. Germline V lookup: CDR1 KGHSH, CDR2 LQKENI. The ends lost 1 base at V and 3 bases at J; junction bases unmatched: 1. CDR3 length: 15 residues. CDR3 nucleotides: TGTGCCAGCTCACCACGGACTAGCGACTACAATGAGCAGTTCTTC. Its translation is CASSPRTSDYNEQFF.